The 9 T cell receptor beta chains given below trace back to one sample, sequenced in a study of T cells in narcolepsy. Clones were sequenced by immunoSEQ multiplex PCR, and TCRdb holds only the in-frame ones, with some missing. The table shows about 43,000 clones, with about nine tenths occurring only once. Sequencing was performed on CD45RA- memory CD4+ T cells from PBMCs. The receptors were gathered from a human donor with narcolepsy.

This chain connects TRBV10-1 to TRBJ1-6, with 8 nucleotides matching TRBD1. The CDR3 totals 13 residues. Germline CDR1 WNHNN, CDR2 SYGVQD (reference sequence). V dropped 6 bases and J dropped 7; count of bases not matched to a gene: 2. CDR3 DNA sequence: TGCGCCAGCAGACAGGGGGAAAATTCACCCCTCCACTTT. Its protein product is CASRQGENSPLHF.

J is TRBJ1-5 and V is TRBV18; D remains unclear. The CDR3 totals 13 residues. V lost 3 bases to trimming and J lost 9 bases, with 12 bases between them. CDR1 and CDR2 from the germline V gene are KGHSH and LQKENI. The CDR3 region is CASSPEALGPQHF. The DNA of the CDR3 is TGTGCCAGCTCACCGGAGGCTTTAGGGCCCCAGCATTTT.

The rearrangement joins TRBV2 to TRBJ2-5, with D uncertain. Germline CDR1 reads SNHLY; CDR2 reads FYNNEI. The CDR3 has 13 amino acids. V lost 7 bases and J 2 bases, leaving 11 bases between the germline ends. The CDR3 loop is CASNWRPQETQYF. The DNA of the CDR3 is TGTGCCAGCAATTGGCGGCCGCAAGAGACCCAGTACTTC.

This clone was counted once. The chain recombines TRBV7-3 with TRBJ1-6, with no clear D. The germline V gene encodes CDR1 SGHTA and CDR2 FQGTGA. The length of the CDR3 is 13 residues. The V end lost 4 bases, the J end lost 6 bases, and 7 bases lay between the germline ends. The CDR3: CASSSGVNSPLHF. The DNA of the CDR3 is TGTGCCAGCAGCTCTGGGGTTAATTCACCCCTCCACTTT.

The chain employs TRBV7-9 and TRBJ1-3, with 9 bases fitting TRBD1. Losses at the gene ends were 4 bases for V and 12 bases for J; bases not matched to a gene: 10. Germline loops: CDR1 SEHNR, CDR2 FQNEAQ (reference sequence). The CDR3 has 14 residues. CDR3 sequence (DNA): TGTGCCAGCAGCTCTAGACAGGGGGGAGTTCACATATATTTT. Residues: CASSSRQGGVHIYF.

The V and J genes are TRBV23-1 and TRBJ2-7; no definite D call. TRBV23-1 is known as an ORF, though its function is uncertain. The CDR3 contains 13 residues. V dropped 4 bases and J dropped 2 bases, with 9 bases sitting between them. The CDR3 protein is CASSLFRAYEQYF. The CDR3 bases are TGCGCCAGCAGTCTGTTCAGAGCCTACGAGCAGTACTTC.

CDR3 bases: TGTGCCAGCAGCCAAGAAGGCAGGGAGGTACGGGAGCAGTACTTC. This translates into CASSQEGREVREQYF. The rearrangement uses TRBV14 and TRBJ2-7, with D tentatively TRBD2 (6 bases). The CDR3 spans 15 residues. Germline values: CDR1 SGHDN, CDR2 FVKESK. V was trimmed by 0 bases and J by 7 bases, leaving 16 bases between them.

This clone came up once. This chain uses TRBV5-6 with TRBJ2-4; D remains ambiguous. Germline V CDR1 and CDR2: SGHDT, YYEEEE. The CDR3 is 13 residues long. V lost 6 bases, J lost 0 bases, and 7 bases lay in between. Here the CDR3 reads CASKSIAKNIQYF. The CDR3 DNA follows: TGTGCCAGCAAGTCGATAGCCAAAAACATTCAGTACTTC.

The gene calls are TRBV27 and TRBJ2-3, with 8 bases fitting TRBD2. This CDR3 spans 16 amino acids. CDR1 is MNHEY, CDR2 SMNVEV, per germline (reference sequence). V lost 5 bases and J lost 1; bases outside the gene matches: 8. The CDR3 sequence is CASSRSGLGGTDTQYF. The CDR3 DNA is TGTGCCAGCAGTAGATCGGGACTAGGCGGCACAGATACGCAGTATTTT.